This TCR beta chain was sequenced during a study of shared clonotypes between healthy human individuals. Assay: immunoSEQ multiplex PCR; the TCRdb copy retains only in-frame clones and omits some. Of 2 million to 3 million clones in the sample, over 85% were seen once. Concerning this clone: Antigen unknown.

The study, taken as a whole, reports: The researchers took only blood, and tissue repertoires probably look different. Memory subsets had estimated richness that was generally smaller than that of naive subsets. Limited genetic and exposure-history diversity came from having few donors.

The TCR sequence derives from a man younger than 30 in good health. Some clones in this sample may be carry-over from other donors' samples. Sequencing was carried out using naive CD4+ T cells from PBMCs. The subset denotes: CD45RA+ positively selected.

CDR3 sequence: CASSLIRIPDRVYYEQYF. In DNA form, the CDR3 reads TGTGCCAGCAGTTTAATACGGATACCGGACAGGGTCTACTACGAGCAGTACTTC. V gene TRBV28 combines with J gene TRBJ2-7; 8 bases are shared with TRBD1. CDR1 is MDHEN, CDR2 SYDVKM, per germline. After removal of 2 bases from V and 3 bases from J, the junction contained 15 bases not matched to a gene. The CDR3 consists of 18 residues. Drawing the rest from reference TRBV28 and TRBJ2-7, the complete variable domain is DVKVTQSSRYLVKRTGEKVFLECVQDMDHENMFWYRQDPGLGLRLIYFSYDVKMKEKGDIPEGYSVSREKKERFSLILESASTNQTSMYLCASSLIRIPDRVYYEQYFGPGTRLTVT.